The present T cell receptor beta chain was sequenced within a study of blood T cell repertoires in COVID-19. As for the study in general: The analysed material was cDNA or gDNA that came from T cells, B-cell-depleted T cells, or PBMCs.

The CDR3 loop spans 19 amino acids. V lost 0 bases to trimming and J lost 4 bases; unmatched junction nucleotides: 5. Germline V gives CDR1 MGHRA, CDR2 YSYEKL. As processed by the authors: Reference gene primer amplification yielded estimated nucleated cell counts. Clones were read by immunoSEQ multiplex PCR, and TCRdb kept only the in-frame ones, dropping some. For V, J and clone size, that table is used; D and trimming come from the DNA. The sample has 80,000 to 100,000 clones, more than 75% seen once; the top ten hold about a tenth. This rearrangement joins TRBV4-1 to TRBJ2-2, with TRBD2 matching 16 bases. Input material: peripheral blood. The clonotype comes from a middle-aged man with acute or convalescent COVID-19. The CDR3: CASSQEGTSGRASTGELFF. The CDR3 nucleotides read TGCGCCAGCAGCCAAGAAGGGACTAGCGGGAGGGCTTCCACCGGGGAGCTGTTTTTT.